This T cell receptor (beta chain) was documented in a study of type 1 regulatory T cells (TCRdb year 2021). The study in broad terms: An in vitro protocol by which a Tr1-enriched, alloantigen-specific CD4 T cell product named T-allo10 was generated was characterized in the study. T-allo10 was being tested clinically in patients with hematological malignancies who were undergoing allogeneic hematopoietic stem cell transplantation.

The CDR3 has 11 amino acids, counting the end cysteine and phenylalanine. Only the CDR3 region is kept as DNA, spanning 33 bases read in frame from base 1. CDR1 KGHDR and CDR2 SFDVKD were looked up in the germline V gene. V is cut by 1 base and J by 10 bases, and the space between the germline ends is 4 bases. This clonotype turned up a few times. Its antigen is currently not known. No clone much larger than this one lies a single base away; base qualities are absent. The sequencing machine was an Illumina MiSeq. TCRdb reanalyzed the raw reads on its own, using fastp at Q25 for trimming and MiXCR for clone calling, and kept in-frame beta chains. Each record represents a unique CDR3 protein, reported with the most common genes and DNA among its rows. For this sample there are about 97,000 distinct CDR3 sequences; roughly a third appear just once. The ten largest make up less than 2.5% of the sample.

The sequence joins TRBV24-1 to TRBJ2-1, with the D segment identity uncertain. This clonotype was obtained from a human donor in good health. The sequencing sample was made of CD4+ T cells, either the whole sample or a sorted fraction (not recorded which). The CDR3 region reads CATSDFREQFF. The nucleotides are TGTGCCACCAGTGATTTCCGGGAGCAGTTCTTC.